This T cell receptor beta chain was captured by sequencing in a study of blood T cells in healthy people across ages. The second PCR ran roughly 6 to 12 cycles with a sample-barcoded 5' primer and J-beta primers. TCRdb itself ran the 5' RACE reads through MiXCR, one entry per CDR3 protein. This sample has 800,000 or so distinct CDR3 sequences; around 25% occur once, and the top ten carry roughly 3.5%. The V gene's germline CDR1 is SNHLY and CDR2 FYNNEI. The V gene end was trimmed by 1 base and the J gene end by 4 bases; junction bases not matched to a gene: 6. CDR3 size: 15 residues. This same sample was also part of a study on T cells of mothers and their children.

Sequences were obtained from blood. The chain has TRBV2 and TRBJ1-2, with TRBD1 matching 7 bases. This receptor was identified in a boy younger than 18 in good health. The DNA for the CDR3 is TGTGCCAGCAGTGAAGAGACAGGGATGTCCTATGGCTACACCTTC. Residues: CASSEETGMSYGYTF.